This T cell receptor (beta chain) is from a study of cytomegalovirus exposure and HLA in healthy donors. Overall study results and limits: Confirmation in vitro established that a few CMV-associated chains were specific for CMV antigens. There were some public TCRs occurring in many donors, but most TCR sequences were rare. Cytomegalovirus status, reportedly, was diagnosed with high specificity and sensitivity by the classifier.

Germline V gene lookup returns CDR1 SNHLY and CDR2 FYNNEI. The CDR3 runs 15 residues. Trimming at V came to 2 bases and at J to 6 bases, leaving 6 bases not matched to a gene. This clone occurred once. Its specificity is unknown. The method was immunoSEQ multiplex PCR; TCRdb's version includes in-frame clones alone and lacks a portion of them. The table includes tens of thousands of clones, approximately 94% detected once. The source is a man between 18 and 29 years old in good health and CMV-seropositive. Sequencing input: PBMCs. The rearrangement joins TRBV2 to TRBJ1-3, with 8 bases identical to TRBD1. The chain's CDR3 is CASSELDRGANTIYF. The CDR3 nucleotides are TGTGCCAGCAGTGAATTAGACAGGGGAGCAAACACCATATATTTT.